The rows below give T cell receptor beta chains drawn from one sample of a study of identical twins' blood T cells. TCRdb re-derived calls from the 5' RACE reads in MiXCR, one entry per CDR3 protein. Altogether fewer than 450,000 distinct CDR3 sequences are present, roughly 30% being singletons, with the ten largest covering 6.1%. The sequenced material came from PBMCs. These receptors came from a woman aged 18-49 years in good health. Both conserved end residues are part of each CDR3. Each record gives: V gene, D gene, J gene, clone size, CDR3 protein, CDR3 DNA. A D gene is named only where the DNA matches it firmly. Size is stated for part of the rows, as once, few or many counts, or as a class when the clone is expanded.

>TRBV10-3|NA|TRBJ2-1|NA
CAISRREQDEQFF
TGTGCCATCTCCCGTCGGGAGCAAGATGAGCAGTTCTTC
>TRBV2|NA|TRBJ2-3|NA
CASALGPNPDTQYF
TGTGCCAGCGCCCTAGGGCCAAACCCAGATACGCAGTATTTT
>TRBV19|NA|TRBJ2-2|NA
CASSGHNRNTGELFF
TGTGCCAGTAGTGGGCACAATCGGAACACCGGGGAGCTGTTTTTT
>TRBV28|NA|TRBJ2-7|many
CASSPNFYEQYF
TGTGCCAGCAGTCCCAACTTCTACGAGCAGTACTTC
>TRBV7-3|NA|TRBJ1-1|few
CASSYDNRNEAFF
TGTGCCAGCAGTTATGATAACAGGAATGAAGCTTTCTTT
>TRBV5-1|TRBD1|TRBJ2-2|NA
CASSFGRGKTGELFF
TGCGCCAGCAGCTTCGGCAGGGGGAAGACCGGGGAGCTGTTTTTT
>TRBV9|TRBD2|TRBJ2-1|many
CASSVTSGGSFSSYNEQFF
TGTGCCAGCAGCGTCACTAGCGGGGGAAGCTTTAGCTCCTACAATGAGCAGTTCTTC
>TRBV6-2/TRBV6-3|TRBD1|TRBJ2-2|NA
CAARDRVVGELFF
TGTGCCGCCCGGGACAGGGTCGTCGGGGAGCTGTTTTTT
>TRBV29-1|TRBD1|TRBJ1-2|NA
CSGGQGKNYGYTF
TGCAGCGGAGGACAGGGAAAGAACTATGGCTACACCTTC
>TRBV7-2|TRBD1|TRBJ2-7|many
CASSHPTGKQYF
TGTGCCAGCAGCCACCCGACAGGGAAGCAGTACTTC
>TRBV11-3|TRBD2|TRBJ2-7|NA
CAGSSMTSTYEQYF
TGTGCCGGCAGCTCGATGACTAGCACCTACGAGCAGTACTTC
>TRBV28|TRBD2|TRBJ2-1|NA
CASSWGTKCLF
TGTGCCAGCAGCTGGGGGACTAAATGTCTCTTC
>TRBV11-1|NA|TRBJ1-1|few
CASSTFSGQNTEAFF
TGTGCCAGCAGCACCTTCTCCGGGCAGAACACTGAAGCTTTCTTT
>TRBV29-1|TRBD1|TRBJ1-5|NA
CSVSGTGSNQPQHF
TGCAGCGTTTCCGGGACAGGATCGAATCAGCCCCAGCATTTT
>TRBV2|NA|TRBJ1-2|few
CASSLTPTDGGYTF
TGTGCCAGCAGTTTGACCCCCACTGATGGTGGCTACACCTTC
>TRBV11-2|NA|TRBJ2-7|few
CASSPDGVYSYEQYF
TGTGCCAGCAGCCCCGATGGGGTATACTCCTACGAGCAGTACTTC
>TRBV7-8|NA|TRBJ1-2|NA
CASSLGQPTNYGCTF
TGTGCCAGCAGCTTAGGACAGCCAACTAACTATGGCTGCACCTTC
>TRBV4-3|NA|TRBJ1-4|NA
CASSEGPATNEKLFF
TGCGCCAGCAGCGAAGGGCCTGCAACTAATGAAAAACTGTTTTTT
>TRBV29-1|TRBD1|TRBJ1-1|NA
CSVIGQGGTEAFF
TGCAGCGTTATAGGACAGGGTGGGACTGAAGCTTTCTTT
>TRBV19|TRBD2|TRBJ2-1|many
CASSIVSSGKNEQFF
TGTGCCAGTAGTATCGTTTCTAGCGGGAAGAATGAGCAGTTCTTC
>TRBV5-1|TRBD1|TRBJ1-1|few
CASSVTGGAGTEAFF
TGCGCCAGCAGCGTTACAGGGGGCGCGGGAACTGAAGCTTTCTTT
>TRBV20-1|NA|TRBJ1-2|NA
CSATRERVNGYTF
TGCAGCGCAACTAGGGAAAGGGTTAATGGCTACACCTTC
>TRBV5-1|TRBD1|TRBJ2-3|few
CASSDYRGSADTQYF
TGCGCCAGCAGCGACTACAGGGGGAGTGCAGATACGCAGTATTTT
>TRBV3-1|TRBD1|TRBJ1-6|NA
CASSRKGQKSNNSPLHF
TGTGCCAGCAGCCGGAAGGGACAGAAGAGTAATAATTCACCCCTCCACTTT
>TRBV20-1|NA|TRBJ1-5|few
CSAGDGDQPQHF
TGCAGTGCCGGAGATGGGGATCAGCCCCAGCATTTT
>TRBV10-3|NA|TRBJ2-5|NA
CAISSRDGEETQYF
TGTGCCATCAGTAGCAGGGATGGTGAAGAGACCCAGTACTTC
>TRBV7-2|TRBD1|TRBJ1-4|NA
CASSLGGGDEKLFF
TGTGCCAGCAGCTTAGGAGGGGGCGATGAAAAACTGTTTTTT
>TRBV5-1|TRBD2|TRBJ2-1|NA
CASSLWTSGSDEQFF
TGCGCCAGCAGCCTTTGGACTAGCGGGAGTGATGAGCAGTTCTTC
>TRBV12-3/TRBV12-4|NA|TRBJ2-1|NA
CASTLVGDNEQFF
TGTGCCAGCACCCTGGTGGGAGACAATGAGCAGTTCTTC
>TRBV19|NA|TRBJ1-2|NA
CASSITRTDGYTF
TGTGCCAGTAGTATAACGCGGACTGATGGCTACACCTTC
>TRBV12-3/TRBV12-4|NA|TRBJ2-1|few
CASSLGLPHEQFF
TGTGCCAGCAGTTTAGGGCTTCCCCATGAGCAGTTCTTC
>TRBV2|NA|TRBJ1-2|NA
CATVGGPNYGYAF
TGTGCCACAGTGGGCGGGCCTAACTATGGCTACGCCTTC
>TRBV29-1|TRBD1|TRBJ2-3|few
CSVEPGQVTDTQYF
TGCAGCGTTGAACCGGGACAGGTCACAGATACGCAGTATTTT
>TRBV2|NA|TRBJ1-5|many
CASQKEGNNQPQHF
TGTGCCAGTCAAAAAGAGGGAAACAATCAGCCCCAGCATTTT
>TRBV11-2|NA|TRBJ2-7|few
CASVLGLSYEQYF
TGTGCCAGCGTTCTGGGCCTTTCCTACGAGCAGTACTTC
>TRBV9|NA|TRBJ1-3|NA
CASSLTPGSLGNTIYF
TGTGCCAGCAGCCTAACCCCGGGCTCGTTGGGAAACACCATATATTTT
>TRBV6-6|NA|TRBJ2-5|NA
CASSYRNPYRGLRETQYF
TGTGCCAGCAGTTACCGTAATCCGTATCGGGGGCTTCGAGAGACCCAGTACTTC
>TRBV4-3|NA|TRBJ1-1|many
CASSQARSNTEAFF
TGCGCCAGCAGCCAAGCCCGGTCGAACACTGAAGCTTTCTTT
>TRBV12-3/TRBV12-4|NA|TRBJ1-3|many
CASSFPGNTIYF
TGTGCCAGCAGTTTCCCTGGAAACACCATATATTTT
>TRBV5-6|NA|TRBJ1-2|few
CASSLEFPMNQGGGYTF
TGTGCCAGCAGCTTGGAGTTTCCGATGAATCAGGGTGGAGGCTACACCTTC